This T cell receptor (beta chain) originates from a study of cytomegalovirus exposure and HLA in healthy donors (dated by TCRdb to about 2017). With respect to the entire study: An earlier analysis of several hundred of the donors reported about 290 Gb of sequence data and 117 million unique TCR beta sequences from roughly 180 million T cells. An early release covering 500 to 750 HLA-typed donors comprised roughly 300 gigabases of sequencing data and around 85 million unique TCR sequences. Of the 300 to 500 genotyped donors, approximately 80% were placed in the genetic ancestry cluster associated with self-reported Caucasian donors. The study was designed to test whether signatures of past pathogen exposure could be identified by cataloging public T cell receptors. The study used immunosequencing to profile the T cell repertoires of 600 to 850 subjects and linked those repertoires to cytomegalovirus serostatus. Along with the roughly 710-subject first cohort, a separate validation cohort of over a hundred different subjects was used. The study combined high-throughput TCR immunosequencing, statistical association of individual TCRs with disease status, and machine learning to predict cytomegalovirus infection status. A later analysis re-analyzed previously published TCR beta repertoires from 650 to 800 donors and added high-resolution HLA genotyping to study TCR occurrence patterns. Rather than using new phenotypic data, the later analysis identified candidate immune exposures from TCR beta sequences and from how often those sequences occurred across donors. In an earlier analysis of several hundred of the donors, high-throughput TCR beta sequencing was used to judge whether each TCR beta V gene segment behaved as functional or pseudogenic. Donor age, sex, ethnicity and CMV serostatus were compiled together with the repertoire data. A later genetic analysis used genome-wide SNP genotypes for about 65% of the 666 donors, treating that subset as a discovery cohort. Every discovery cohort repertoire had been produced on one sequencing platform. Both class I and class II loci were covered by HLA typing, at four-digit resolution. The number of donors typed differed by locus, with about 629-640 for A, B, C, DRB1 and DQB1, roughly 550 for DQA1, about 610 for DPA1, and some 450 for DPB1. A handful of DR-DQ haplotypes were handled as single units for association and clustering because linkage in the cohort was strong. Among several hundred genotyped donors of the cohort, an average of around 240,000 unique TCR beta nucleotide sequences was sequenced per donor, of which about 19% were non-productive. What the authors observed across the whole study: For the cohort, immune exposure information was limited to CMV serostatus. Because counts were too low, approximately 18 rarely observed V segments, including chromosome 9 orphons, were excluded from the earlier analysis of several hundred of the donors. Most TCR sequences were observed very rarely across donors, whereas some public TCRs were present in many individuals. In vitro tests confirmed that a few of the cytomegalovirus-associated TCR beta chains recognize cytomegalovirus antigens. This cohort had only TCR beta chains sequenced, and the lack of alpha or paired-chain data limited which features could be detected. In a later analysis, around 17,000 TCR beta sequences were associated with specific HLA alleles at a false discovery rate of 0.05. Compared with equally common non-associated chains, HLA-associated TCR beta chains in a later analysis were more clonally expanded and had lower generation probabilities. A further reported finding was that TCR beta sequences accurately predicted the HLA-A and HLA-B alleles for most subjects in the first cohort. HLA typing was unavailable for some donors at each locus, so association tests used only the typed subset. Broadly in line with IMGT annotations, most TCR beta V segments showed up in productive rearrangements about 87% or about 30% of the time in an earlier analysis of some 590 of the donors. Assigning TCR associations to individual alleles was difficult when HLA alleles, especially DR and DQ, strongly co-occurred. The study listed over 150 TCR beta chains as associated with cytomegalovirus. According to a later genetic analysis, donors in an Asian-associated ancestry cluster had fewer N-insertions in productive TCRs than the approximately 670-donor mean. In a later analysis, several top co-occurrence clusters were reported to appear linked to parvovirus B19, influenza, CMV and Epstein-Barr virus. In a later analysis, most CMV-associated TCR beta chains were found to appear HLA-restricted, with HLA associations seemingly driven largely by CMV exposure. A later genetic analysis associated a missense DCLRE1C variant with V-gene and J-gene trimming of TCR beta chains, and an independent cohort replicated the association. Roughly uniform sequencing depth across donors was assumed in presence/absence analyses, although this assumption may not hold. A cluster of highly shared sequence variants was judged likely to represent a technical artifact of the sequencing pipeline. Some IMGT-functional V segments, including TRBV6-2 and TRBV6-3, could not be told apart with the 87-base-pair reads, so those segments were excluded. Linkage disequilibrium might explain the correlated functional status among segregating V segments, but an unknown experimental factor could not be excluded. The authors suggested that the approach could potentially be extended to other disease states and immunological phenotypes. A later analysis found that TCR association rates varied across HLA loci, with DRB1 alleles showing the most associated TCRs and HLA-C alleles the fewest. Cytomegalovirus status was reported to be diagnosed by the classifier with high specificity and sensitivity in both the original and validation cohorts.

This clone was detected a few times. The specificity of this receptor is unknown. No much larger clone is present one base from it, and per-base qualities are unavailable. The CDR3 holds 17 amino acids from the cysteine to the phenylalanine. The CDR3 DNA has 51 bases and is translated from base 1. Trimming costs V 5 bases and J 8 bases, and their ends lie 25 bases apart. Per the germline V gene, SGHAT is the CDR1 and FQNNGV is the CDR2. In total, approximately 610 healthy bone marrow donors made up the cohort. All cohort members were sampled while nominally healthy, although unrecorded immune exposures were likely present. The donor tested CMV seronegative, placing the donor among the 350 or so seronegative members of the cohort. A peripheral blood sample was collected from each donor, and TCR beta sequencing was performed on peripheral blood mononuclear cells. Genomic DNA was extracted from the blood cell samples with the Qiagen DNeasy Blood Extraction Kit.

The library was generated by the immunoSEQ multiplex PCR assay. A mixture of 60 forward primers for TCR Vbeta segments and 13 reverse primers for TCR Jbeta segments was used in the multiplex PCR. The CDR3 region of rearranged TCR beta genes was amplified from genomic DNA by a multiplex PCR assay. The amplified TCR beta libraries were sequenced on the Illumina HiSeq System as 87-base-pair reads. Turning to the authors' computational methods: A later analysis tallied 75 million to 95 million unique TCR beta chains across the 610 or so repertoires, and about 12 million of those chains were shared by two or more donors. To remove PCR and sequencing errors, raw reads were error-corrected and collapsed into unique sequences using a nearest-neighbor algorithm that merged closely related sequences. V, D and J gene segments were assigned by aligning CDR3 sequences to IMGT reference sequences. For a sequence to be retained, at least a six-nucleotide match to both a V gene segment and a J gene segment was required. Rearrangements were classified as productive when the CDR3 lacked stop codons and remained in frame with V and J, and all other rearrangements were classified as non-productive. Following IMGT convention, CDR3 was defined as the stretch from the second conserved V-encoded cysteine up to the conserved J-encoded phenylalanine. Sequences without an unambiguous match to a single V gene segment were excluded from the earlier analysis of 500 to 700 of the donors. An earlier analysis of about 600 of the donors called V segments functional above 56.7% productive rearrangements and segregating when the between-donor standard deviation exceeded 5%. A statistical classification framework was built to diagnose cytomegalovirus status from the catalog of TCR beta chain sequences. A later analysis assigned V and J genes by comparing TCR nucleotide sequences with IMGT/GENE-DB human TR gene sequences. A later analysis assigned CDR3 sequences and most-parsimonious VDJ recombination scenarios with the TCRdist pipeline. In a later analysis, every TCR beta chain was defined by the combination of its CDR3 amino acid sequence and its V-gene family, and reads without a unique V-gene family were dropped. In a later analysis, 500 to 650 highly shared, low-generation-probability nucleotide sequences were removed to address suspected cross-contamination and a sequencing artifact. In a later analysis, a clonal expansion index was calculated for each public chain from normalized within-repertoire ranks of inferred template counts. In a later analysis, generation probabilities were computed using a VDJ recombination model fitted to out-of-frame rearrangements, and the results were checked against IGoR. Hypergeometric tests were used in a later analysis to score TCR-TCR, TCR-HLA and TCR-CMV co-occurrence, with a repertoire-size bias correction applied to the TCR pairs. In a later analysis, false discovery rates were estimated by permuting HLA or CMV assignments 20 times. In a later analysis, co-occurring TCRs were grouped with DBSCAN, and TCRdist sequence similarity was added when clustering was performed within HLA-allele-positive subsets. For co-occurrence clustering, repertoires with fewer than 30,000 or more than 120,000 public chains were excluded, along with several repertoires with anomalous nucleotide sharing. This is the immuneACCESS table as TCRdb keeps it, with only in-frame sequences that have V and J called. A part of the clones is gone; compared with another copy, unresolved V genes explain less than half, and the rest is unexplained. That table supplies the V and J calls and clone size; D and trimming were determined from the DNA. The sample records about 84,000 clones, over 80% of which are singletons. The biggest ten clones account for roughly 2.3% of the sample.

This sequence originates from a man in his late teens or twenties in good health and CMV-seronegative. The V gene is TRBV11-2 and the J gene is TRBJ2-1, with the D gene not confidently named. What was sequenced was PBMCs. The CDR3 is CASSGLSRPSVGDEQFF. DNA sequence: TGTGCCAGCAGCGGCCTTTCTAGGCCGTCGGTTGGCGATGAGCAGTTCTTC.